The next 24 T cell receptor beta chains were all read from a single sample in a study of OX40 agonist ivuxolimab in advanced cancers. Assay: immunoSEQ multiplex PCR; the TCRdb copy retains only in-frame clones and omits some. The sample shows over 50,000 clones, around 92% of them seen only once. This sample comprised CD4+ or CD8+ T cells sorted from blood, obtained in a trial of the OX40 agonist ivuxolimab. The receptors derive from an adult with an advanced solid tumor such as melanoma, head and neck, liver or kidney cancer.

CDR3 nucleotides: TGTGCCAGTACCCTGACAGGGTCGTCCTACGAGCAGTACTTC. Protein: CASTLTGSSYEQYF. J is TRBJ2-7 and V is TRBV19; 7 bases map to TRBD1. CDR3 length: 14 amino acids. J was trimmed by 1 base and V by 7 bases; bases with no gene match: 7. The germline V gene encodes CDR1 LNHDA and CDR2 SQIVND (reference sequence).

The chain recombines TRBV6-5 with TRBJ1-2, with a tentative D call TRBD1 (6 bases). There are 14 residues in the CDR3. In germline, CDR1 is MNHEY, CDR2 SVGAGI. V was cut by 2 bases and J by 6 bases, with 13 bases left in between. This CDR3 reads CASSYEGGLDGYTF. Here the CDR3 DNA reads TGTGCCAGCAGTTACGAGGGGGGGCTCGATGGCTACACCTTC.

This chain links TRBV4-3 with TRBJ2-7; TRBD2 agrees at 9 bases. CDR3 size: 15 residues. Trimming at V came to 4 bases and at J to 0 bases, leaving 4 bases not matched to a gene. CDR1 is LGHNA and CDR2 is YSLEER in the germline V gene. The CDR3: CASSPLAGDSYEQYF. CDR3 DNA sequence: TGCGCCAGCAGCCCACTAGCGGGTGACTCCTACGAGCAGTACTTC.

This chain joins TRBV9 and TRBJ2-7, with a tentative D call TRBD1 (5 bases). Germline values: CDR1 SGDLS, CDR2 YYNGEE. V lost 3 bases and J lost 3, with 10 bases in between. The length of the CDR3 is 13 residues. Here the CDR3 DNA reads TGTGCCAGCAGCGGGGCCGACAGCTACGAGCAGTACTTC. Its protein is CASSGADSYEQYF.

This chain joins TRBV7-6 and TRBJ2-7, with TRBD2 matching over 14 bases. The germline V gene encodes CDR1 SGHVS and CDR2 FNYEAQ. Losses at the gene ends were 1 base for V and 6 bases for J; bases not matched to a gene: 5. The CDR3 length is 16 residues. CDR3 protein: CASSLGGTSGSTEQYF. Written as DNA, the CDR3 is TGTGCCAGCAGCTTAGGGGGGACTAGCGGGAGCACCGAGCAGTACTTC.

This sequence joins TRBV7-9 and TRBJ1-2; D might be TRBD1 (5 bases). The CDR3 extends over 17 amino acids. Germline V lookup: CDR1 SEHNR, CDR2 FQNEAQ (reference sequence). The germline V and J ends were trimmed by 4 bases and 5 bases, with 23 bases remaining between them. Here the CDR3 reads CASSSTVLSGTAYGYTF. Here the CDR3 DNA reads TGTGCCAGCAGCTCGACCGTCCTCTCCGGGACTGCTTATGGCTACACCTTC.

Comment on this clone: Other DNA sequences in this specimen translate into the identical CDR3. CDR3 nucleotide sequence: TGTGCCAGCAGTTACTCGGGCACCGGGGAGCTGTTTTTT. Translation gives CASSYSGTGELFF. The chain has TRBV6-5 and TRBJ2-2; no firm D call. Germline-derived CDR1 and CDR2 are MNHEY and SVGAGI. There are 13 residues in the CDR3. Trimming left V 0 bases short and J 4 bases short, with 3 bases between.

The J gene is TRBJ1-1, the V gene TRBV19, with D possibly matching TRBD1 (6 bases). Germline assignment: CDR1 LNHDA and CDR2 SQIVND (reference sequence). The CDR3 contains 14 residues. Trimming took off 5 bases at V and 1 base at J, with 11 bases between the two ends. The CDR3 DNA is TGTGCCAGTAGTTTGGGACAAGGGAACACTGAAGCTTTCTTT. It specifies CASSLGQGNTEAFF.

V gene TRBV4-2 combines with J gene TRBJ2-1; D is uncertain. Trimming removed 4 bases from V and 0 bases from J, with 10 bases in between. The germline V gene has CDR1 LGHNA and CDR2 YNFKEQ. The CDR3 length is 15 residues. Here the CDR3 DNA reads TGTGCCAGCAGCCCCCTGGACCGCTCCTACAATGAGCAGTTCTTC. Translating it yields CASSPLDRSYNEQFF.

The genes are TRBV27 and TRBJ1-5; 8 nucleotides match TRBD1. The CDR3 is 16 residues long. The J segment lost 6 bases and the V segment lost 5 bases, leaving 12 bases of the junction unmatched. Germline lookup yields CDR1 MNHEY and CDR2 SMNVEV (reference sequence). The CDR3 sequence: CASSPSGGEVGQPQHF. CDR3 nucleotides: TGTGCCAGCAGTCCCTCAGGGGGCGAGGTAGGTCAGCCCCAGCATTTT.

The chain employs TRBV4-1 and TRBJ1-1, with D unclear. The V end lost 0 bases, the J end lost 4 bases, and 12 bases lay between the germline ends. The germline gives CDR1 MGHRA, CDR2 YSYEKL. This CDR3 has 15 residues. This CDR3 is CASSQERSPGTEAFF. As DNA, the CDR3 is TGCGCCAGCAGCCAAGAAAGGTCTCCGGGCACTGAAGCTTTCTTT.

CDR3 region: CSVAGRDPSTDTQYF. In DNA, the CDR3 is TGCAGCGTTGCAGGACGAGACCCTAGCACAGATACGCAGTATTTT. V is TRBV29-1 and J is TRBJ2-3, with D unresolved. This CDR3 comprises 15 residues. Deletions cut 4 bases from V and 0 bases from J, with 14 bases between. Per germline, CDR1 SQVTM and CDR2 ANQGSEA.

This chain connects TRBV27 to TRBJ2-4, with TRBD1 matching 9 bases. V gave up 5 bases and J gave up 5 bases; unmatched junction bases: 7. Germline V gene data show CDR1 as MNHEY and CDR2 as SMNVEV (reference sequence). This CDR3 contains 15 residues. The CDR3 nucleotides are TGTGCCAGCAGTCCCTTGTGGGACAGGGAAAACATTCAGTACTTC. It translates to CASSPLWDRENIQYF.

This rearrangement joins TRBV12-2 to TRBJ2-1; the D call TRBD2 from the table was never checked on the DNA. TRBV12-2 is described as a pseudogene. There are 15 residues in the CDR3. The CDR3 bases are TGTGCAAGTCGCTTTTGGACTACTCGAGAAGTGGAGCAGTTCTTC. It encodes CASRFWTTREVEQFF.

The CDR3 sequence: CASSIGLGPYNEQFF. The CDR3 coding sequence is TGTGCCAGTAGTATCGGGTTGGGGCCCTACAATGAGCAGTTCTTC. This chain uses TRBV19 with TRBJ2-1, with D possibly matching TRBD1 (5 bases). Germline V gene sequence: CDR1 LNHDA, CDR2 SQIVND (reference sequence). V was clipped by 3 bases and J by 2 bases, with 11 bases between them. The CDR3 totals 15 residues.

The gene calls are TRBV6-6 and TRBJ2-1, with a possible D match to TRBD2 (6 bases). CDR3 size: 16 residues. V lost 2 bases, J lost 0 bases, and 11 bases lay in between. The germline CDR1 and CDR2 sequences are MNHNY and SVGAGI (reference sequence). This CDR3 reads CASSYLSGFSYNEQFF. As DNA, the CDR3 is TGTGCCAGCAGTTACCTTAGCGGTTTCTCCTACAATGAGCAGTTCTTC.

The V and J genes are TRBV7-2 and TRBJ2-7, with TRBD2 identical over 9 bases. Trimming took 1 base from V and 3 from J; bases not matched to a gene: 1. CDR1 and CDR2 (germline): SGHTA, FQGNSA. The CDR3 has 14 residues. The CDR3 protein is CASSLGGRVYEQYF. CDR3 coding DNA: TGTGCCAGCAGCTTAGGCGGGAGGGTCTACGAGCAGTACTTC.

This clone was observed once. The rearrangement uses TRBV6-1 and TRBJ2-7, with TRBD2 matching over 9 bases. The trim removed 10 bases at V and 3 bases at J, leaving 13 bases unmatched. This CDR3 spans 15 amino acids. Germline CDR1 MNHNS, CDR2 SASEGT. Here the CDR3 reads CATRQTHSGSYEQYF. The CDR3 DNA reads TGTGCCACCCGCCAAACCCATAGCGGGAGCTACGAGCAGTACTTC.

The CDR3 DNA sequence: TGTGCCAGCAGTGAAGCTCCGTTGGGGACCACTGAAGCTTTCTTT. It translates to CASSEAPLGTTEAFF. V usage is TRBV6-1 and J usage is TRBJ1-1; D possibly corresponds to TRBD1 (5 bases). There are 15 residues in the CDR3. The germline CDR1 and CDR2 sequences are MNHNS and SASEGT. V was clipped by 0 bases and J by 4 bases, with 12 bases between them.

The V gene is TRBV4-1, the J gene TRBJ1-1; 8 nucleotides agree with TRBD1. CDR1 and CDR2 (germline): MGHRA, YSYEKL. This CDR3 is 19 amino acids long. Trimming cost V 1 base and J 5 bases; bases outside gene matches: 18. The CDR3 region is CASSQGLTGGLGPNTEAFF. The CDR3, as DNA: TGCGCCAGCAGCCAAGGTTTAACAGGGGGTTTAGGGCCGAATACTGAAGCTTTCTTT.

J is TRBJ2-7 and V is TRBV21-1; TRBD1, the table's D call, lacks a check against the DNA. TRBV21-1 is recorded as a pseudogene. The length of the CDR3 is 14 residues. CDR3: CASSTRGDRERQYF. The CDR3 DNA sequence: TGTGCCAGCAGCACCCGAGGGGACAGGGAGAGGCAGTACTTC.

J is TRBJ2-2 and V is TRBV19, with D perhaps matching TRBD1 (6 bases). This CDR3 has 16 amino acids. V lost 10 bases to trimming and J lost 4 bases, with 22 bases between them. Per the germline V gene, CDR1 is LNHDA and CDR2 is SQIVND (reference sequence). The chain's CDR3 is CATLNRVSVSTGELFF. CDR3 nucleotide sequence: TGTGCCACCCTTAACAGGGTAAGCGTGAGCACCGGGGAGCTGTTTTTT. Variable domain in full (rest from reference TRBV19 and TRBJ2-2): DGGITQSPKYLFRKEGQNVTLSCEQNLNHDAMYWYRQDPGQGLRLIYYSQIVNDFQKGDIAEGYSVSREKKESFPLTVTSAQKNPTAFYLCATLNRVSVSTGELFFGEGSRLTVL.

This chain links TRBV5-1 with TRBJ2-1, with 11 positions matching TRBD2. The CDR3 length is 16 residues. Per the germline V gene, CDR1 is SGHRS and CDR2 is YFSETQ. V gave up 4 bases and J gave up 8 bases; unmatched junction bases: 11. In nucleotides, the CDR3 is TGCGCCAGCAGCACCGCCCCTAGCGGGGGGACCTATGAGCAGTTCTTC. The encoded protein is CASSTAPSGGTYEQFF.

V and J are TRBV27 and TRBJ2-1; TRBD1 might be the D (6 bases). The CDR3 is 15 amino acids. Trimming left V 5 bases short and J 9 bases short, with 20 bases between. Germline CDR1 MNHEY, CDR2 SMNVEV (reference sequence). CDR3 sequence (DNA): TGTGCCAGCAGTCCCTCGGGGACAAGGTTTGGTGAGCAGTTCTTC. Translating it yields CASSPSGTRFGEQFF.